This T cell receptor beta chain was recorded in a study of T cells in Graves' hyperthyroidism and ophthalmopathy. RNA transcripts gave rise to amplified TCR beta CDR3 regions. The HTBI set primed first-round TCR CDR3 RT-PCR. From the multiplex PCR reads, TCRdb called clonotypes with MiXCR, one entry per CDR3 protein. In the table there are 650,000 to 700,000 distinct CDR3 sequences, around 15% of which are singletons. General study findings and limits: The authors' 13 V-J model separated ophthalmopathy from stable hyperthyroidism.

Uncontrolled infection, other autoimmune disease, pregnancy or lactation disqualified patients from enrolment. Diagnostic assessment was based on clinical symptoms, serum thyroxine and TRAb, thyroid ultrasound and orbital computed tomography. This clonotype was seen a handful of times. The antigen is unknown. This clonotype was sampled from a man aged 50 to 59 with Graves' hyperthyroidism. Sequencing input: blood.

The CDR3 protein is CASGLAGGVSTGELFF. The CDR3, as DNA: TGTGCTAGTGGTTTGGCCGGTGGGGTGAGCACCGGGGAGCTGTTTTTT. This sequence joins TRBV12-5 and TRBJ2-2; D call uncertain. The V and J ends lost 1 base and 4 bases respectively, with 13 bases between them. This CDR3 has 16 amino acids. From germline, CDR1 is LGHNT and CDR2 FRNRAP.